The 21 T cell receptor beta chains listed next were all sequenced from one sample in a study of blood T cells in healthy people across ages. With a J-beta primer mix and a sample-barcoded 5' primer, a second PCR ran roughly 6 to 11 cycles. TCRdb re-called the 5' RACE reads with MiXCR, one entry per CDR3 protein. Of hundreds of thousands of distinct CDR3 sequences listed, roughly 26% were seen once; the top ten hold roughly 17%. Sequencing used blood. These receptors were collected from an elderly woman in good health.

This clonotype was observed many times. This chain links TRBV7-2 with TRBJ2-7; D unresolved. Germline loops: CDR1 SGHTA, CDR2 FQGNSA. With 3 bases removed from V and 5 bases from J, the gap between germline ends came to 5 bases. The CDR3 length is 11 residues. The DNA for the CDR3 is TGTGCCAGCAGCTTTCTCGACGAGCAGTACTTC. Translating gives CASSFLDEQYF.

The table lists this clonotype with many counts. The CDR3 DNA sequence: TGTGCCAGCAGTGAAGGGCGGGGAAACTACAATGAGCAGTTCTTC. Amino acid sequence: CASSEGRGNYNEQFF. The rearrangement links TRBV2 to TRBJ2-1, with D tentatively TRBD2 (6 bases). Germline V gene lookup returns CDR1 SNHLY and CDR2 FYNNEI. V was trimmed by 1 base and J by 3 bases, leaving 10 bases between them. This CDR3 has 15 residues.

This clonotype was recorded at least ten times. The chain is built from TRBV4-2 and TRBJ2-3; 15 nucleotides agree with TRBD2. The CDR3 has 17 amino acids. V lost 4 bases and J lost 6; bases outside the gene matches: 8. Germline V gene sequence: CDR1 LGHNA, CDR2 YNFKEQ. CDR3 in amino acids: CASSRDRTSGGEDTQYF. CDR3 in DNA: TGTGCCAGCAGCCGTGACCGGACTAGCGGGGGGGAGGATACGCAGTATTTT.

V usage is TRBV4-3 and J usage is TRBJ1-1; the D gene is possibly TRBD1 (6 bases). CDR1 and CDR2 (germline): LGHNA, YSLEER. CDR3 length: 17 residues. The germline V and J ends were trimmed by 0 bases and 2 bases, with 16 bases remaining between them. The CDR3 DNA follows: TGCGCCAGCAGCCAAGATCGGGGGGCAATGGGAAACACTGAAGCTTTCTTT. This codes for CASSQDRGAMGNTEAFF.

The count of this clonotype is one. One end of the junction does not line up with germline, which may come from a read error. The rearrangement uses TRBV12-3 or TRBV12-4 and TRBJ2-3; D is unclear. The CDR3 is 14 residues long. The CDR3 protein is CASGRKVRTDMQYF. The CDR3 coding sequence is TGTGCCAGCGGACGAAAAGTGAGAACAGATATGCAGTATTTT.

The chain combines TRBV24-1 with TRBJ2-4; possible D gene TRBD1, 5 bases. Germline lookup yields CDR1 KGHDR and CDR2 SFDVKD. The V and J ends lost 1 base and 6 bases respectively, with 9 bases between them. The length of the CDR3 is 14 residues. This chain's CDR3 is CATSDFRTPNIQYF. The CDR3 DNA reads as TGTGCCACCAGTGATTTCAGGACACCAAACATTCAGTACTTC.

This clonotype was counted a few times. The chain couples TRBV20-1 to TRBJ2-2; D perhaps matches TRBD1 (6 bases). There are 14 residues in the CDR3. CDR1 is DFQATT, CDR2 SNEGSKA, per germline (reference sequence). V lost 2 bases to trimming and J lost 2 bases, with 9 bases between them. The CDR3 loop reads CSARQGTNTGELFF. DNA for the CDR3: TGCAGTGCTAGACAGGGGACAAACACCGGGGAGCTGTTTTTT.

V gene TRBV7-9 combines with J gene TRBJ2-5; 9 nucleotides match TRBD1. The CDR3 runs to 16 residues. Germline V gives CDR1 SEHNR, CDR2 FQNEAQ (reference sequence). V trimming: 2 bases; J trimming: 5 bases; junction bases outside the gene matches: 9. The DNA of the CDR3 is TGTGCCAGCAGCTTAAAATGGGGGACAGGGACTGAGACCCAGTACTTC. Translating gives CASSLKWGTGTETQYF.

This clonotype has only a few counts. At one end, the junction sequence differs from germline, possibly due to a read error. The chain couples TRBV6-6 to TRBJ1-6; 7 bases fit TRBD1. The CDR3 runs 16 residues. The V gene's germline CDR1 is MNHNY and CDR2 SVGAGI (reference sequence). The CDR3: CTSSTGAGIENSPLHF. Here the CDR3 DNA reads TGTACCAGCAGCACAGGGGCAGGGATAGAAAATTCACCCCTCCACTTT.

Notes on this clonotype: It may be a read error: a sequence one base away is much more abundant. The chain employs TRBV7-9 and TRBJ2-1; 9 bases are shared with TRBD1. The CDR3 has 15 residues. CDR1 and CDR2 (germline): SEHNR, FQNEAQ (reference sequence). CDR3 nucleotides: TGTGCCAGCAGTTACGGGACAGGGCCCTACAATGAGCAGGTCTTC. Protein sequence: CASSYGTGPYNEQVF.

In its sample, this clonotype was seen a few times. The V gene is TRBV3-1, the J gene TRBJ1-1; the D is unclear. Germline CDR1 reads LGHDT; CDR2 reads YNNKEL (reference sequence). The CDR3 has 14 amino acids. Trimming pared 4 bases from V and 2 bases from J, leaving 11 bases between. In nucleotides, the CDR3 is TGTGCCAGCAGCCGATTCGGGTTCAACACTGAAGCTTTCTTT. Translating it yields CASSRFGFNTEAFF.

A note on this clonotype: The junction shows a germline mismatch at one end, possibly a read error. V and J are TRBV5-1 and TRBJ2-1; TRBD2 matches at 13 bases. The CDR3 spans 15 residues. Germline V gene data show CDR1 as SGHRS and CDR2 as YFSETQ. CDR3 nucleotide sequence: TGCGCCAGCGGCTTACTAGCGGGGGGGCCCAATGAGCAGTTCTTC. This codes for CASGLLAGGPNEQFF.

In its sample, this clonotype was seen many times. CDR3 bases: TGTGCCAGCAGCTCCCGGGGGGGGGTCTCCTACAATGAGCAGTTCTTC. As protein: CASSSRGGVSYNEQFF. The chain uses TRBV7-2 and TRBJ2-1, with 8 bases aligning to TRBD2. Trimming cost V 4 bases and J 0 bases; bases outside gene matches: 5. The CDR3 extends over 16 amino acids. Germline CDR1 is SGHTA and CDR2 is FQGNSA.

This clonotype was picked up many times. The CDR3 here is CATSRDGWDGEQYF. CDR3 bases: TGTGCCACCAGCAGGGACGGTTGGGATGGGGAGCAGTACTTC. The chain is built from TRBV15 and TRBJ2-7; D is unresolved. The CDR3 totals 14 residues. Per germline, CDR1 LNHNV and CDR2 YYDKDF (reference sequence). V lost 3 bases and J lost 7, with 16 bases in between.

On this clonotype itself: It may be a read error: a sequence one base away is much more abundant. The rearrangement uses TRBV9 and TRBJ2-1, with TRBD2 matching 9 bases. Judging by the DNA end, TRBJ2-7 fits better; the J call may be wrong. Per germline, CDR1 SGDLS and CDR2 YYNGEE. The CDR3 sequence is 17 residues long. This CDR3 reads CASSPTAGGSSYNEQYF. In nucleotides, the CDR3 is TGTGCCAGCAGCCCCACTGCGGGGGGGAGCTCCTACAATGAGCAGTACTTC.

The table lists this clonotype with many counts. The chain links TRBV28 to TRBJ1-6; D not resolved. The ends were cut back, 6 bases at V and 1 base at J, with 7 bases in the middle. Germline-derived CDR1 and CDR2 are MDHEN and SYDVKM. The CDR3 has 14 amino acids. The CDR3 protein is CASSSGSYNSPLHF. For the CDR3, the DNA is TGTGCCAGCAGCTCCGGGTCCTATAATTCACCCCTCCACTTT. The complete variable domain, with remaining parts taken from reference TRBV28 and TRBJ1-6, reads DVKVTQSSRYLVKRTGEKVFLECVQDMDHENMFWYRQDPGLGLRLIYFSYDVKMKEKGDIPEGYSVSREKKERFSLILESASTNQTSMYLCASSSGSYNSPLHFGNGTRLTVT.

This clonotype was observed a handful of times. V and J are TRBV19 and TRBJ2-1; 9 bases match TRBD1. Germline V CDR1 and CDR2: LNHDA, SQIVND (reference sequence). The CDR3 runs to 14 residues. V shed 4 bases and J 8 bases; nucleotides not matched to a gene: 6. In nucleotides, the CDR3 is TGTGCCAGTAGTACACCGGGACAGGGCGATGAGCAGTTCTTC. Its protein product is CASSTPGQGDEQFF.

This clonotype has ten or more counts. This may arise from a read error, as a much more abundant clone is one base away. The V gene is TRBV6-2 or TRBV6-3, the J gene TRBJ1-2; perhaps TRBD1 as D (5 bases). This CDR3 contains 13 residues. V lost 1 base, J lost 2 bases, and 5 bases lay in between. Germline V gives CDR1 MNHEY, CDR2 SVGEGT. The CDR3 nucleotides read TGTGCCAGCAGTTACTGGGGGAACTATGGCTACACCTTC. This translates into CASSYWGNYGYTF.

In regard to this clonotype: A much larger clone lies a single base off, so this may be a read error. This chain links TRBV3-1 with TRBJ2-1, with 7 positions matching TRBD2. Germline CDR1 reads LGHDT; CDR2 reads YNNKEL (reference sequence). This CDR3 spans 14 amino acids. This CDR3 is CPSSQRGAIEVQFF. The DNA for the CDR3 is TGTCCCAGCAGCCAGCGGGGAGCAATAGAGGTGCAGTTCTTC.

This clonotype occurred many times. Here the CDR3 reads CASSFESTSYEQYF. CDR3 coding DNA: TGTGCCAGCAGCTTTGAGTCTACCTCCTACGAGCAGTACTTC. The chain employs TRBV11-2 and TRBJ2-7; D remains ambiguous. CDR3 length: 14 residues. Germline CDR1 is SGHAT and CDR2 is FQNNGV. The V and J ends lost 3 bases and 0 bases respectively, with 9 bases between them.

The genes are TRBV5-1 and TRBJ2-1; D remains unclear. This CDR3 has 17 amino acids. The germline CDR1 and CDR2 sequences are SGHRS and YFSETQ. V gave up 2 bases and J gave up 0 bases, with 15 bases separating them. DNA for the CDR3: TGCGCCAGCAGCTTAGGCCCCATAGGAAGCTCCTACAATGAGCAGTTCTTC. Translating gives CASSLGPIGSSYNEQFF.